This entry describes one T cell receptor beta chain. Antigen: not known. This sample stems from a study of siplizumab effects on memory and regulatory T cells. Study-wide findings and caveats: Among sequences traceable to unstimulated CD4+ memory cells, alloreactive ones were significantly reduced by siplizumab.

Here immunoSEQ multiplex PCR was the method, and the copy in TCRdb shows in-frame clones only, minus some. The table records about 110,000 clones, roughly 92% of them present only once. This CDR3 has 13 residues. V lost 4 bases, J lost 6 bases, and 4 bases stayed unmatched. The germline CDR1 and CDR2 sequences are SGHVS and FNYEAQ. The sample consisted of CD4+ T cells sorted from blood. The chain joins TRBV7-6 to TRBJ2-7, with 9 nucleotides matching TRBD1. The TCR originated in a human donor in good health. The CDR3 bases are TGTGCCAGCAGCTCGGACAGGGGTGGCGAGCAGTACTTC. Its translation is CASSSDRGGEQYF. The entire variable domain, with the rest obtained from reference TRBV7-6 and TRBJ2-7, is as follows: GAGVSQSPRYKVTKRGQDVALRCDPISGHVSLYWYRQALGQGPEFLTYFNYEAQQDKSGLPNDRFSAERPEGSISTLTIQRTEQRDSAMYRCASSSDRGGEQYFGPGTRLTVT.